This T cell receptor beta chain stems from a study of metastatic and nonmetastatic thyroid tumors (dated by TCRdb to 2018 to 2021). Regarding the study in general: For patients with malignant and with benign thyroid disease, the researchers compared repertoires between peripheral blood samples and tumor or nodule tissue samples.

V and J lose 4 bases and 2 bases, and a span of 6 bases separates them. The CDR3 runs 12 residues from the cysteine to the phenylalanine. Solely the CDR3 DNA is kept, with 36 bases framed from the first base. Reading the germline V gene (reference sequence) gives CDR1 DFQATT and CDR2 SNEGSKA. Concerning this clone: Its antigen has not been determined. No base qualities exist here, and no much larger clone lies one base off it.

Libraries were made using PCR. TCRdb lists the instrument as Illumina HiSeq 4000. High-throughput sequencing was used to profile the TCR beta-chain CDR3 region of every patient. The original pipeline was this. Drawing on CDR3 differences between clinicopathological groups, the researchers built a classifier meant to tell apart patients with distant-metastatic papillary thyroid cancer. Repertoire diversity was assessed with the Shannon index, and tumor-blood repertoire similarity with the Morisita-Horn index. The public sequencing data were trimmed at Q25 with fastp and processed into clonotypes with MiXCR by TCRdb, which kept only in-frame beta chains. The V and J calls were not made by the authors but by TCRdb's processing. The sample table contains tens of thousands of clones; only one count was recorded for around 13% of them. The ten largest clones add up to less than 25% of the sample. Broad study findings and their caveats: In both blood and tumor samples, malignant tumors were reported to have significantly higher TCR beta diversity than benign nodules.

No patient had received any treatment before thyroid surgery. Using T-cell receptor beta sequencing, the researchers looked back retrospectively at clinical samples from patients, gathered between about 2012 and 2018. What was sequenced was blood. The sequence links TRBV20-1 to TRBJ1-5; the D gene assignment is ambiguous. This receptor was taken from a female donor with papillary thyroid cancer or a benign thyroid nodule (not recorded which). Some clones in this sample may be carry-over from other donors' samples. The DNA sequence is TGCAGTGCTAACCGGGGCAATCAGCCCCAGCATTTT. Its product reads: CSANRGNQPQHF.